This T cell receptor (beta chain) was obtained from a study of cytomegalovirus exposure and HLA in healthy donors. Study context: As released early, the data held some 85 million unique TCRs from HLA-typed donors.

In regard to this clone: Its target is unknown.

Per the germline V gene, CDR1 is SGHTA and CDR2 is FQGTGA. This CDR3 has 16 residues. The J segment lost 5 bases and the V segment lost 4 bases, leaving 8 bases of the junction unmatched. In the PCR, 60 Vbeta and 13 Jbeta primers were used. The repertoire was sequenced with immunoSEQ multiplex PCR; TCRdb's copy has only in-frame clones and lacks some. There are 110,000 to 150,000 clones in the sample; about two thirds occur only once, and roughly 2% lies in the top ten. Points from the study as a whole: A later analysis showed HLA-associated TCR beta chains outstripping equally common others in clonal expansion. With high specificity and sensitivity, the classifier reportedly diagnosed cytomegalovirus status. It was confirmed in vitro that a few of the CMV-associated chains were specific for CMV antigens.

The receptor was derived from an older woman in good health and CMV-seropositive. The sample consisted of PBMCs. V usage is TRBV7-3 and J usage is TRBJ2-2; 9 bases are shared with TRBD1. CDR3: CASSSTGTGRTGELFF. The DNA for the CDR3 is TGTGCCAGCAGCTCGACCGGGACAGGGAGGACCGGGGAGCTGTTTTTT. Full variable domain (rest looked up from reference TRBV7-3 and TRBJ2-2): GAGVSQTPSNKVTEKGKYVELRCDPISGHTALYWYRQSLGQGPEFLIYFQGTGAADDSGLPNDRFFAVRPEGSVSTLKIQRTERGDSAVYLCASSSTGTGRTGELFFGEGSRLTVL.